The 18 T cell receptor beta chains below come from one sample, sequenced in a study of PD-1 blockade in classical Hodgkin lymphoma. Repertoires were generated with immunoSEQ multiplex PCR, while TCRdb's copy carries only in-frame clones and drops some. Of approximately 9,000 clones listed, over 75% were seen once; the top ten hold just under 15%. Described time point: newly diagnosed, previously untreated cHL patient sample. The authors enriched CD8+ T cells from thawed PBMCs via magnetic negative selection. The sequenced material came from CD8+ T cells from blood. These receptors came from a human donor with classical Hodgkin lymphoma.

The V call is TRBV30, the J call TRBJ1-4; D unresolved. From germline, CDR1 is GTSNPN and CDR2 SVGIG (reference sequence). Trimming pared 4 bases from V and 0 bases from J, leaving 12 bases between. There are 15 residues in the CDR3. In DNA, the CDR3 is TGTGCCTGGAATATAGGAGTTGCAACTAATGAAAAACTGTTTTTT. It encodes CAWNIGVATNEKLFF.

The CDR3 here is CASSLNGGFVYGGELFF. Here the CDR3 DNA reads TGTGCCAGCAGCTTAAACGGGGGGTTCGTATATGGCGGGGAGCTGTTTTTT. The chain links TRBV11-2 to TRBJ2-2; TRBD2 matches at 7 bases. CDR3 size: 17 residues. Germline loops: CDR1 SGHAT, CDR2 FQNNGV. The junction had 13 bases not matched to a gene; V was cut back by 2 bases and J by 7 bases.

This sequence joins TRBV28 and TRBJ2-3, with 7 bases that match TRBD2. From germline, CDR1 is MDHEN and CDR2 SYDVKM. The J segment lost 0 bases and the V segment lost 2 bases, leaving 11 bases of the junction unmatched. The CDR3 contains 18 residues. CDR3 sequence: CASSLTGTKLGSTDTQYF. CDR3 coding DNA: TGTGCCAGCAGTTTAACCGGGACTAAGTTGGGTAGCACAGATACGCAGTATTTT.

The V and J genes are TRBV7-2 and TRBJ2-1, with 10 bases identical to TRBD2. V was pared by 2 bases and J by 9 bases, with 7 bases of the junction left unmatched. From germline, CDR1 is SGHTA and CDR2 FQGNSA. The CDR3 is made up of 15 amino acids. This CDR3 is CASSLISGGAGEQFF. The CDR3 nucleotides read TGTGCCAGCAGCTTAATCAGCGGGGGGGCCGGTGAGCAGTTCTTC. The full variable domain, with the rest looked up from reference TRBV7-2 and TRBJ2-1, is GAGVSQSPSNKVTEKGKDVELRCDPISGHTALYWYRQSLGQGLEFLIYFQGNSAPDKSGLPSDRFSAERTGGSVSTLTIQRTQQEDSAVYLCASSLISGGAGEQFFGPGTRLTVL.

This chain joins TRBV4-1 and TRBJ1-2, with TRBD1 as a possible D gene (6 bases). Deletions cut 5 bases from V and 7 bases from J, with 20 bases between. This CDR3 is 15 amino acids long. The V gene's germline CDR1 is MGHRA and CDR2 YSYEKL. CDR3 residues: CASSSRDIDMRGYTF. CDR3 sequence (DNA): TGCGCCAGCAGCTCCCGGGACATCGATATGCGTGGCTACACCTTC.

The genes are TRBV27 and TRBJ2-2; D possibly corresponds to TRBD2 (7 bases). V lost 3 bases, J lost 6 bases, and 14 bases lay in between. The length of the CDR3 is 15 residues. CDR1 and CDR2 from the germline V gene are MNHEY and SMNVEV (reference sequence). The CDR3 is CASSFGGGLSGELFF. The DNA for the CDR3 is TGTGCCAGCAGTTTTGGGGGGGGGCTTTCCGGGGAGCTGTTTTTT.

This chain connects TRBV5-1 to TRBJ1-2, with D unclear. CDR3 length equals 14 residues. Germline V CDR1 and CDR2: SGHRS, YFSETQ. Trimming shortened V by 6 bases and J by 3 bases, and 15 bases separated the two germline ends. CDR3 nucleotides: TGCGCCAGCACCCCGGGGTCTTCCCACTATGGCTACACCTTC. It encodes CASTPGSSHYGYTF.

The genes are TRBV29-1 and TRBJ2-7, with TRBD2 matching over 11 bases. In germline, CDR1 is SQVTM, CDR2 ANQGSEA. V shed 3 bases, J shed 1 base, and the junction held 2 bases outside the gene matches. This CDR3 is 14 amino acids long. This CDR3 reads CSVDGLAGSYEQYF. CDR3 DNA sequence: TGCAGCGTTGACGGACTAGCGGGTTCCTACGAGCAGTACTTC.

Written as DNA, the CDR3 is TGTGCCAGCAGCTTATCCGGGGGGCCTTTCTATGGCTACACCTTC. Translated: CASSLSGGPFYGYTF. The chain combines TRBV11-2 with TRBJ1-2; the D gene is possibly TRBD1 (6 bases). The CDR3 is made up of 15 amino acids. Between the trimmed V and J ends, which lost 2 bases and 4 bases, there was a span of 14 bases. CDR1 and CDR2 from the germline V gene are SGHAT and FQNNGV.

The chain joins TRBV13 to TRBJ2-5; possibly TRBD1 for D (6 bases). Germline values: CDR1 PRHDT, CDR2 FYEKMQ (reference sequence). Deletions cut 4 bases from V and 5 bases from J, with 17 bases between. The CDR3 is 15 residues long. This CDR3 reads CASSYGRGLSETQYF. The DNA of the CDR3 is TGTGCCAGCAGCTACGGCAGGGGTTTGTCCGAGACCCAGTACTTC. Looking up the rest from reference TRBV13 and TRBJ2-5 gives the full variable domain: AAGVIQSPRHLIKEKRETATLKCYPIPRHDTVYWYQQGPGQDPQFLISFYEKMQSDKGSIPDRFSAQQFSDYHSELNMSSLELGDSALYFCASSYGRGLSETQYFGPGTRLLVL.

V is TRBV7-8 and J is TRBJ2-7; 14 bases match TRBD2. The CDR3 length is 16 residues. Unmatched junction bases numbered 6, after V lost 5 bases and J lost 3 bases. Germline lookup yields CDR1 SGHVS and CDR2 FQNEAQ. The CDR3 sequence is CASSPRTSGGHYEQYF. Here the CDR3 DNA reads TGTGCCAGCAGCCCACGGACTAGCGGGGGGCACTACGAGCAGTACTTC.

This clone came up a few times. The V and J genes are TRBV6-4 and TRBJ1-3; no clear D gene. The V and J ends lost 2 bases and 16 bases respectively, with 3 bases between them. Germline CDR1 and CDR2: MRHNA and SNTAGT. The CDR3 length is 8 residues. The CDR3 here is CASSDRYF. CDR3 bases: TGTGCCAGCAGTGACCGGTATTTT.

This sequence joins TRBV14 and TRBJ1-4, with D possibly being TRBD1 (6 bases). V lost 0 bases and J 6 bases, leaving 11 bases between the germline ends. The CDR3 runs 15 residues. Looked up from germline, CDR1 is SGHDN and CDR2 is FVKESK. The CDR3 nucleotides are TGTGCCAGCAGCCAAGATCCGGCAGGGGATGAAAAACTGTTTTTT. This encodes CASSQDPAGDEKLFF. The whole variable domain, filled in from reference TRBV14 and TRBJ1-4, reads EAGVTQFPSHSVIEKGQTVTLRCDPISGHDNLYWYRRVMGKEIKFLLHFVKESKQDESGMPNNRFLAERTGGTYSTLKVQPAELEDSGVYFCASSQDPAGDEKLFFGSGTQLSVL.

V is TRBV4-1 and J is TRBJ2-1; no clear D gene. The CDR3 extends over 14 amino acids. The germline V and J ends were trimmed by 0 bases and 2 bases, with 5 bases remaining between them. The germline gives CDR1 MGHRA, CDR2 YSYEKL. CDR3 DNA: TGCGCCAGCAGCCAAGACACAGCCTACAATGAGCAGTTCTTC. Its protein product is CASSQDTAYNEQFF.

This rearrangement joins TRBV7-8 to TRBJ1-3; 7 bases map to TRBD1. Losses at the gene ends were 3 bases for V and 2 bases for J; bases not matched to a gene: 7. The CDR3 spans 16 residues. Germline loops: CDR1 SGHVS, CDR2 FQNEAQ. Written as DNA, the CDR3 is TGTGCCAGCAGCTTTCGACAGGGAGAGGCTGGAAACACCATATATTTT. Translation gives CASSFRQGEAGNTIYF.

The chain couples TRBV4-1 to TRBJ1-1; D gene unclear. Trimming shortened V by 1 base and J by 1 base, and 7 bases separated the two germline ends. The CDR3 contains 14 residues. Looked up from germline, CDR1 is MGHRA and CDR2 is YSYEKL. The CDR3 DNA reads TGCGCCAGCAGCCAAGGGTGGAAGAACACTGAAGCTTTCTTT. Protein sequence: CASSQGWKNTEAFF.

In nucleotides, the CDR3 is TGTGCCAGCAGCTCTCCAGTTGGACAGAAAAACTACGAGCAGTACTTC. This codes for CASSSPVGQKNYEQYF. The chain has TRBV7-9 and TRBJ2-7, with TRBD1 as a possible D gene (6 bases). The ends were cut back, 4 bases at V and 3 bases at J, with 19 bases in the middle. Germline V gene sequence: CDR1 SEHNR, CDR2 FQNEAQ (reference sequence). This CDR3 is 16 amino acids long.

The chain joins TRBV2 to TRBJ2-2; D gene ambiguous. This CDR3 contains 13 residues. With 4 bases removed from V and 0 bases from J, the gap between germline ends came to 3 bases. Germline V gene lookup returns CDR1 SNHLY and CDR2 FYNNEI. CDR3 DNA: TGTGCCAGCAGTGCCCCGAACACCGGGGAGCTGTTTTTT. Translating gives CASSAPNTGELFF.